The T cell receptor (beta chain) described here comes from a study of lymphopenia after photon versus proton radiotherapy. Points from the study as a whole: Photon-treated patients lost naive T cells and TCR diversity; proton-treated stayed stable.

The table came from immunoSEQ multiplex PCR; TCRdb's copy has only in-frame clones and leaves some out. The sample lists fewer than 30,000 clones, under 85% occurring once. Per germline, CDR1 MNHEY and CDR2 SMNVEV (reference sequence). This CDR3 region has 15 residues. V was pared by 3 bases and J by 6 bases, with 14 bases between. The count of this clone is one. What it binds is unknown. The TCR comes from a woman aged 45-60 years with pancreatic cancer. The chain carries TRBV27 and TRBJ2-2, with a possible D match to TRBD1 (5 bases). The specimen was peripheral blood, collected from a patient treated with photon-based radiotherapy. The CDR3 region has the DNA TGTGCCAGCAGTTTGATGCAGGGTATGGCCGGGGAGCTGTTTTTT. It translates to CASSLMQGMAGELFF.